Listed here are 15 T cell receptor beta chains from one sample, sequenced in a study of long-term antiretroviral therapy in people with HIV. Investigators performed immunoSEQ version v3.0 at survey level. Generated by immunoSEQ multiplex PCR, the TCRdb table keeps only in-frame clones and is missing some. Found here are about 35,000 clones, 80% to 90% of them singletons; the top ten hold 10%. The source was unsorted PBMCs, collected 2.2 years after starting antiretroviral therapy. The origin of the receptors is a man aged 18 to 29 with HIV.

This rearrangement joins TRBV12-5 to TRBJ2-7; 9 bases are a match to TRBD1. The ends lost 5 bases at V and 3 bases at J; junction bases unmatched: 20. The CDR3 sequence is 19 residues long. Germline CDR1 LGHNT, CDR2 FRNRAP. The CDR3 region has the DNA TGTGCTAGTGGTCATCAAACCGGGACAGGGTCCCCCTTTGTCTACGAGCAGTACTTC. Translating gives CASGHQTGTGSPFVYEQYF.

The CDR3 reads CAWSDEQGRNTGELFF. Here the CDR3 DNA reads TGTGCCTGGAGTGACGAACAGGGGAGGAACACCGGGGAGCTGTTTTTT. J is TRBJ2-2 and V is TRBV30; 7 nucleotides match TRBD1. Unmatched junction bases numbered 6, after V lost 1 base and J lost 1 base. The CDR3 runs 16 residues. Germline V gene data show CDR1 as GTSNPN and CDR2 as SVGIG (reference sequence).

V is TRBV27 and J is TRBJ1-1; possibly TRBD1 for D (6 bases). Germline V gene sequence: CDR1 MNHEY, CDR2 SMNVEV (reference sequence). The CDR3 consists of 14 residues. Trimming cost V 2 bases and J 6 bases, with 13 bases left between them. CDR3 coding DNA: TGTGCCAGCAGTTTACCTCAGGGGTTGGCTGAAGCTTTCTTT. This sequence encodes CASSLPQGLAEAFF.

The chain uses TRBV7-2 and TRBJ2-1, with 7 bases fitting TRBD2. J was trimmed by 0 bases and V by 4 bases; bases with no gene match: 6. This CDR3 is built from 16 residues. From germline, CDR1 is SGHTA and CDR2 FQGNSA. The CDR3 loop reads CASSSSWGGSYNEQFF. In DNA, the CDR3 is TGTGCCAGCAGCTCCTCGTGGGGGGGCTCCTACAATGAGCAGTTCTTC.

CDR3 bases: TGCGCCAGCAGTACAGACAGGGTTCATGAAAAACTGTTTTTT. It encodes CASSTDRVHEKLFF. The rearrangement uses TRBV10-1 and TRBJ1-4; TRBD1 agrees at 7 bases. The J segment lost 6 bases and the V segment lost 5 bases, leaving 6 bases of the junction unmatched. This CDR3 region has 14 residues. Germline V gene sequence: CDR1 WNHNN, CDR2 SYGVQD (reference sequence).

This clone was detected only a few times. The chain employs TRBV19 and TRBJ1-1; a weak D match, TRBD1 (5 bases). Germline CDR1 LNHDA, CDR2 SQIVND (reference sequence). The germline V and J ends were trimmed by 7 bases and 0 bases, with 15 bases remaining between them. The CDR3 sequence is 15 residues long. In nucleotides, the CDR3 is TGTGCCAGTACCATTGTGGGGGATCTGAACACTGAAGCTTTCTTT. Its protein product is CASTIVGDLNTEAFF.

This chain uses TRBV2 with TRBJ2-3; a possible D gene is TRBD1 (5 bases). The germline CDR1 and CDR2 sequences are SNHLY and FYNNEI. CDR3 length: 13 residues. Deletions cut 3 bases from V and 6 bases from J, with 10 bases between. The CDR3 is CASSESGLDTQYF. For the CDR3, the DNA is TGTGCCAGCAGTGAGTCAGGGCTCGATACGCAGTATTTT.

CDR3 region: CASSPSEGTYEQYF. CDR3 in DNA: TGTGCCAGCAGCCCCTCAGAGGGAACCTACGAGCAGTACTTC. The genes are TRBV7-2 and TRBJ2-7; D is perhaps TRBD2 (5 bases). V dropped 5 bases and J dropped 2 bases, with 13 bases sitting between them. CDR3 size: 14 residues. CDR1 and CDR2 (germline): SGHTA, FQGNSA. The complete variable domain, with remaining parts taken from reference TRBV7-2 and TRBJ2-7, reads GAGVSQSPSNKVTEKGKDVELRCDPISGHTALYWYRQSLGQGLEFLIYFQGNSAPDKSGLPSDRFSAERTGGSVSTLTIQRTQQEDSAVYLCASSPSEGTYEQYFGPGTRLTVT.

The chain couples TRBV15 to TRBJ2-1; TRBD2 matches at 8 bases. CDR1 is LNHNV and CDR2 is YYDKDF in the germline V gene (reference sequence). The CDR3 length is 17 residues. V gave up 0 bases and J gave up 6 bases; unmatched junction bases: 10. The CDR3 region has the DNA TGTGCCACCAGCAGAGAAAGTAGCGGGAACACGTTCAATGAGCAGTTCTTC. It yields the protein CATSRESSGNTFNEQFF.

The genes are TRBV9 and TRBJ1-1; 9 bases line up with TRBD1. Unmatched junction bases numbered 5, after V lost 0 bases and J lost 5 bases. This CDR3 is 15 amino acids long. Looked up from germline, CDR1 is SGDLS and CDR2 is YYNGEE. The CDR3, as DNA: TGTGCCAGCAGCGTAGGAGGACAGGGGAGGACTGAAGCTTTCTTT. It specifies CASSVGGQGRTEAFF.

This rearrangement joins TRBV27 to TRBJ1-2; 9 bases line up with TRBD1. Unmatched junction bases numbered 8, after V lost 5 bases and J lost 4 bases. This CDR3 comprises 15 residues. Germline CDR1 reads MNHEY; CDR2 reads SMNVEV (reference sequence). CDR3 DNA sequence: TGTGCCAGCAGTGTCCTAGGACAGGGGTCCTATGGCTACACCTTC. Protein sequence: CASSVLGQGSYGYTF.

This chain joins TRBV19 and TRBJ1-6; 8 nucleotides agree with TRBD1. Germline CDR1 is LNHDA and CDR2 is SQIVND (reference sequence). V trimming: 5 bases; J trimming: 6 bases; junction bases outside the gene matches: 15. The CDR3 sequence is 18 residues long. The CDR3 nucleotides read TGTGCCAGTAGTGGCGGGACAGGAAGATTGCCGGGTAATTCACCCCTCCACTTT. Protein product: CASSGGTGRLPGNSPLHF.

The chain is built from TRBV7-2 and TRBJ2-1; no reliable D call. The V and J ends lost 5 bases and 10 bases respectively, with 9 bases between them. Germline values: CDR1 SGHTA, CDR2 FQGNSA. This CDR3 spans 11 amino acids. The chain's CDR3 is CASSPKVEQFF. CDR3 DNA sequence: TGTGCCAGCAGCCCGAAGGTAGAGCAGTTCTTC.

V usage is TRBV6-5 and J usage is TRBJ1-5; TRBD1 matches 8 bases. With V trimmed by 0 bases and J by 3 bases, 4 bases remained unmatched. This CDR3 is built from 16 residues. The germline V gene has CDR1 MNHEY and CDR2 SVGAGI. In DNA form, the CDR3 reads TGTGCCAGCAGTTACTCCTCGACAGGGGTCAATCAGCCCCAGCATTTT. This gives the protein CASSYSSTGVNQPQHF.

The J gene is TRBJ2-7, the V gene TRBV5-4; D is undetermined. The CDR3 contains 15 residues. Germline V gene data show CDR1 as SGHNT and CDR2 as YYREEE (reference sequence). The V and J ends lost 4 bases and 6 bases respectively, with 20 bases between them. DNA for the CDR3: TGTGCCAGCAGCACAGCACTGAATCTACTGAGCGAGCAGTACTTC. It specifies CASSTALNLLSEQYF.